The 8 T cell receptor beta chains below were found in one sample sequenced in a study of blood T cell repertoires in COVID-19. Sequencing was performed with immunoSEQ multiplex PCR; in TCRdb, only in-frame clones are kept and a portion is missing. Of under 100,000 clones listed, approximately 85% are singletons. Material for sequencing was peripheral blood. The receptors shown here come from an elderly woman with COVID-19, enrolled during active disease.

V gene TRBV2 combines with J gene TRBJ2-5; D gene ambiguous. The CDR3 sequence is 12 residues long. Per the germline V gene, CDR1 is SNHLY and CDR2 is FYNNEI. Trimming left V 5 bases short and J 5 bases short, with 9 bases between. The CDR3 region is CASSSIRETQYF. CDR3 coding DNA: TGTGCCAGCAGTTCAATCAGGGAGACCCAGTACTTC.

This rearrangement joins TRBV7-2 to TRBJ2-7; D perhaps matches TRBD1 (6 bases). V lost 2 bases, J lost 6 bases, and 14 bases lay in between. In germline, CDR1 is SGHTA, CDR2 FQGNSA. This CDR3 has 14 residues. The CDR3 reads CASSLIPGVGEQYF. The CDR3 DNA sequence: TGTGCCAGCAGCTTAATTCCAGGGGTCGGCGAGCAGTACTTC.

V is TRBV5-1 and J is TRBJ1-3; D is uncertain. This CDR3 has 15 amino acids. The germline V gene encodes CDR1 SGHRS and CDR2 YFSETQ. V was shortened by 0 bases and J by 4 bases, with 11 bases between the two germline ends. CDR3 protein: CASSLDVGRGNTIYF. The CDR3 DNA sequence: TGCGCCAGCAGCTTGGATGTCGGCAGGGGAAACACCATATATTTT.

The chain joins TRBV7-9 to TRBJ1-2, with 8 bases that match TRBD1. CDR1 is SEHNR and CDR2 is FQNEAQ in the germline V gene (reference sequence). V gave up 6 bases and J gave up 8 bases; unmatched junction bases: 8. This CDR3 is 13 amino acids long. CDR3 loop: CASRSGQGGGYTF. The CDR3 DNA reads as TGTGCCAGCAGATCCGGACAGGGAGGCGGCTACACCTTC. Looking up the rest from reference TRBV7-9 and TRBJ1-2 gives the full variable domain: DTGVSQNPRHKITKRGQNVTFRCDPISEHNRLYWYRQTLGQGPEFLTYFQNEAQLEKSRLLSDRFSAERPKGSFSTLEIQRTEQGDSAMYLCASRSGQGGGYTFGSGTRLTVV.

The chain recombines TRBV21-1 with TRBJ2-4; TRBD1, the table's D call, was not compared with the DNA. TRBV21-1 is a known pseudogene. There are 15 residues in the CDR3. CDR3 DNA: TGTGCCAGCAGCAAATCAGGGCTAGCCAAAAACATTCAGTACTTC. It translates to CASSKSGLAKNIQYF.

This clone was seen a handful of times. The chain couples TRBV7-3 to TRBJ2-7, with TRBD2 identical over 12 bases. CDR3 length: 15 amino acids. V shed 6 bases and J 6 bases; nucleotides not matched to a gene: 9. CDR1 and CDR2 (germline): SGHTA, FQGTGA. The CDR3: CASRETSGSLSEQYF. The CDR3 coding sequence is TGTGCCAGCAGAGAGACTAGCGGGAGTTTGAGCGAGCAGTACTTC.

CDR3 coding DNA: TGTGCCAGCAGACAACGGACAGGGTCGGGCCAAGAGACCCAGTACTTC. Residues: CASRQRTGSGQETQYF. V gene TRBV5-4 combines with J gene TRBJ2-5; 8 positions match TRBD1. Trimming removed 5 bases from V and 1 base from J; junction bases left unmatched: 10. The V gene's germline CDR1 is SGHNT and CDR2 YYREEE (reference sequence). CDR3 length: 16 residues. The full variable domain, completed using reference TRBV5-4 and TRBJ2-5, is ETGVTQSPTHLIKTRGQQVTLRCSSQSGHNTVSWYQQALGQGPQFIFQYYREEENGRGNFPPRFSGLQFPNYSSELNVNALELDDSALYLCASRQRTGSGQETQYFGPGTRLLVL.

The chain couples TRBV7-2 to TRBJ1-3; no clear D. The germline V and J ends were trimmed by 2 bases and 0 bases, with 8 bases remaining between them. Per germline, CDR1 SGHTA and CDR2 FQGNSA. CDR3 length: 15 amino acids. The CDR3 coding sequence is TGTGCCAGCAGCTTATTTCCCTTCTCTGGAAACACCATATATTTT. Translated, it gives CASSLFPFSGNTIYF. The whole variable domain, filled in from reference TRBV7-2 and TRBJ1-3, reads GAGVSQSPSNKVTEKGKDVELRCDPISGHTALYWYRQSLGQGLEFLIYFQGNSAPDKSGLPSDRFSAERTGGSVSTLTIQRTQQEDSAVYLCASSLFPFSGNTIYFGEGSWLTVV.